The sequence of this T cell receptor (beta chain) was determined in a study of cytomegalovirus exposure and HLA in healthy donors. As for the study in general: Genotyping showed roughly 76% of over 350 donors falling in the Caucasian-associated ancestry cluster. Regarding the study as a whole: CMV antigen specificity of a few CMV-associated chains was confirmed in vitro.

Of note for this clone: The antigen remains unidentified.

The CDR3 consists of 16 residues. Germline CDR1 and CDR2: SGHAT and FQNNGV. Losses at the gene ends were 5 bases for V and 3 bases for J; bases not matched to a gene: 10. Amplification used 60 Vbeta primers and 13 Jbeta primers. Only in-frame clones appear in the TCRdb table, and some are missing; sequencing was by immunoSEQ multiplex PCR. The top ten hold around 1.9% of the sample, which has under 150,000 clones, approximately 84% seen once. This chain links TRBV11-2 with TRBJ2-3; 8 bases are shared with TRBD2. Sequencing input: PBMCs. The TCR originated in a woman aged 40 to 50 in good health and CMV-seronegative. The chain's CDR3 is CASSDRGSGTTDTQYF. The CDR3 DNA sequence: TGTGCCAGCAGCGACCGTGGTAGCGGGACAACAGATACGCAGTATTTT.